This T cell receptor (beta chain) originates from a study of cytomegalovirus exposure and HLA in healthy donors. In germline, CDR1 is KGHSH, CDR2 LQKENI. This CDR3 region has 13 residues. V was clipped by 2 bases and J by 7 bases, with 10 bases between them. The PCR had 60 Vbeta and 13 Jbeta primers. The assay was immunoSEQ multiplex PCR, and TCRdb's table has in-frame clones only and misses some. This sample has 90,000 to 120,000 clones, with approximately 76% found just once. The V gene is TRBV18, the J gene TRBJ2-3; unclear D gene. Specimen: PBMCs. The receptor comes from a man aged 18 to 29 in good health and CMV-seronegative. The CDR3 sequence: CASSPISGNTQYF. The CDR3 nucleotides read TGTGCCAGCTCACCAATATCGGGTAATACGCAGTATTTT.